This TCR beta chain derives from a study of technical replicates of blood from a handful of donors. CDR3 length: 11 residues. The V end was cut by 10 bases, the J end by 6 bases, with 12 bases between. Germline CDR1 ENHRY, CDR2 SYGVKD. Libraries were prepared by immunoSEQ multiplex PCR; TCRdb keeps only in-frame clonotypes and omits some of them. Here the sample spans about 53,000 clones, 85% to 90% being singletons. This clone has more than one count but fewer than ten. The receptor was derived from a human donor in good health. Some clones in this sample may be carry-over from other donors' samples. The rearrangement uses TRBV10-3 and TRBJ1-1; D gene unclear. Sequencing was done on a sample of PBMCs. CDR3 in amino acids: CATAVGAEAFF. For the CDR3, the DNA is TGTGCCACTGCGGTGGGAGCTGAAGCTTTCTTT.